This T cell receptor (beta chain) was recovered during a study of tumor-infiltrating lymphocytes in primary liver carcinoma. As for the study in general: Donors underwent surgery for histopathologically diagnosed primary liver carcinoma. The study included patients who were men and women aged 30 to 69 years. The neoplasms were of stage T1-T3 N0M0, with dimensions of 4.2 to 10 cm across.

This clonotype was picked up one time. This could be a read error, since a much larger clone is one nucleotide away. Germline DNA was extracted too, while blood RNA derived from unsorted whole blood. Patients were treatment-naive with chronic HBV infection. The germline gives CDR1 MGHRA, CDR2 YSYEKL. Trimming removed 2 bases from V and 4 bases from J, with 18 bases in between. CDR3 length: 17 residues. Using a constant-region primer together with ProtoScript II reverse transcriptase, TCR beta cDNA was made from roughly 500 ng of total RNA. A slightly modified ARM-PCR protocol with three nested multiplex PCR rounds produced these TCR beta libraries. A C-beta reverse primer and TRBV1-TRBV30 forward primers served in each of the first two PCR rounds, at around 10 cycles apiece. TCRdb processed the multiplex PCR reads anew with MiXCR; each CDR3 protein has one entry. The sample carries about 200,000 distinct CDR3 sequences, around three fifths recorded once.

The receptor was isolated from an older woman with primary liver carcinoma and hepatitis B virus infection. Specimen: peripheral blood. The chain carries TRBV4-1 and TRBJ1-5; D gene unclear. In DNA form, the CDR3 reads TGCGCCAGCAGCCAAAAAGGGTCTAGGGTCCTGAATCAGCCCCAGCATTTT. Its translation: CASSQKGSRVLNQPQHF.